Following are 5 T cell receptor beta chains from one sample sequenced in a study of shared clonotypes between healthy human individuals. Produced via immunoSEQ multiplex PCR; TCRdb's table is partial and in-frame only. The table has 850,000 to 1,200,000 clones, approximately 76% seen once. The sample taken for sequencing was memory CD4+ T cells sorted from blood. Noted subset: CD45RA-negative fraction. These receptors all stem from a man between 18 and 29 years old in good health.

This clone showed up just a few times. The CDR3 DNA follows: TGCGCCAGCAGCTTGAGCGGGGGGACCCAAGAGACCCAGTACTTC. Translation gives CASSLSGGTQETQYF. J is TRBJ2-5 and V is TRBV5-1; 9 nucleotides align to TRBD2. CDR1 is SGHRS, CDR2 YFSETQ, per germline. The CDR3 totals 15 residues. Germline trimming cut 1 base from V and 1 base from J; bases unmatched to any gene: 2.

The V and J genes are TRBV19 and TRBJ1-3, with D possibly matching TRBD1 (5 bases). The CDR3 loop spans 17 amino acids. Per the germline V gene, CDR1 is LNHDA and CDR2 is SQIVND (reference sequence). The germline V and J ends were trimmed by 4 bases and 0 bases, with 16 bases remaining between them. CDR3 protein: CASSKPPGRSSGNTIYF. The CDR3, as DNA: TGTGCCAGTAGTAAACCCCCGGGACGGAGCTCTGGAAACACCATATATTTT.

In DNA, the CDR3 is TGTGCCAGCAGTTTGAGGCTAGCGAGGAACGAGCAGTACTTC. Its translation is CASSLRLARNEQYF. V gene TRBV28 combines with J gene TRBJ2-7; D is possibly TRBD2 (6 bases). CDR3 length: 14 amino acids. Trimming took off 3 bases at V and 5 bases at J, with 14 bases between the two ends. Germline CDR1 and CDR2: MDHEN and SYDVKM.

This chain links TRBV18 with TRBJ1-2; D might be TRBD1 (6 bases). The CDR3 is 12 residues long. Germline V CDR1 and CDR2: KGHSH, LQKENI. Deletions cut 7 bases from V and 6 bases from J, with 12 bases between. CDR3 in DNA: TGTGCCAGCTTGACCCCAGGGGATGGCTACACCTTC. Residues: CASLTPGDGYTF. The full variable domain, in which reference TRBV18 and TRBJ1-2 provide the parts outside the CDR3, is NAGVMQNPRHLVRRRGQEARLRCSPMKGHSHVYWYRQLPEEGLKFMVYLQKENIIDESGMPKERFSAEFPKEGPSILRIQQVVRGDSAAYFCASLTPGDGYTFGSGTRLTVV.

The rearrangement joins TRBV6-6 to TRBJ2-2, with D unclear. The V end lost 11 bases, the J end lost 6 bases, and 19 bases lay between the germline ends. The germline CDR1 and CDR2 sequences are MNHNY and SVGAGI (reference sequence). This CDR3 is built from 14 residues. CDR3 residues: CAVRREKSAGELFF. CDR3 bases: TGTGCCGTCCGGAGAGAGAAGTCGGCCGGGGAGCTGTTTTTT.